These T cell receptor beta chains were read from a single sample in a study of shared clonotypes between healthy human individuals. Libraries were prepared by immunoSEQ multiplex PCR; TCRdb keeps only in-frame clonotypes and omits some of them. Of about a million clones in the sample, 77% are singletons; the top ten hold 0.89%. Source material: memory CD4+ T cells from PBMCs. All receptors come from a man younger than 35 in good health. Some clones in this sample may be carry-over from other donors' samples. Each CDR3 is given with its conserved first and last residue. The D gene is left open where the match is weak. Size tells how often a clone was seen (once, few, many) or the class of an expanded clone, and some rows leave it out.

D gene	V gene	J gene	clone size	CDR3 DNA	CDR3 protein
-	TRBV19	TRBJ1-2	-	TGTGCCAGTAGTATGATGTGGGCCTATGGCTACACCTTC	CASSMMWAYGYTF
-	TRBV5-1	TRBJ2-2	-	TGCGCCAGCAGCTCCTTAACAGGGACGAACACCGGGGAGCTGTTTTTT	CASSSLTGTNTGELFF
-	TRBV15	TRBJ1-5	many	TGTGCCACCAGCAAAGACTACAATCAGCCCCAGCATTTT	CATSKDYNQPQHF
-	TRBV5-1	TRBJ2-2	-	TGCGCCAGCAGCTTGTCACCTGGGGCGGACGGGGAGCTGTTTTTT	CASSLSPGADGELFF
TRBD1	TRBV2	TRBJ1-4	-	TGTGCCAGCAGTGGGAGGACAGGGACCGATAAAAAACTGTTTTTT	CASSGRTGTDKKLFF
-	TRBV9	TRBJ2-5	-	TGTGCCAGCAGCGCCGACTTGGGCGAGACCCAGTACTTC	CASSADLGETQYF
-	TRBV28	TRBJ1-5	-	TGTGCCAGCAGTTTGGGGCAGGGAAGTCAGCCCCAGCATTTT	CASSLGQGSQPQHF
-	TRBV25-1	TRBJ2-2	-	TGTGCCAGCAGTTATTTGGGGGAGCTGTTTTTT	CASSYLGELFF
-	TRBV7-9	TRBJ2-2	-	TGTGCCAGCACCATACAGGGGAACACCGGGGAGCTGTTTTTT	CASTIQGNTGELFF
TRBD1	TRBV18	TRBJ2-3	once	TGTGCCAGCTCACCACCGGTGTCAGGGGGAACAGATACGCAGTATTTT	CASSPPVSGGTDTQYF
TRBD1	TRBV5-1	TRBJ1-1	-	TGCGCCAGCAAGGACAGGAGGGTGAACACTGAAGCTTTCTTT	CASKDRRVNTEAFF
-	TRBV27	TRBJ2-7	-	TGTGCCAGCAGCCCCCTGGACGGTTACGAGCAGTACTTC	CASSPLDGYEQYF
-	TRBV28	TRBJ1-2	-	TGTGCCAGCAGTTTACTCCCCGGGTTGAGTAACTATGGCTACACCTTC	CASSLLPGLSNYGYTF